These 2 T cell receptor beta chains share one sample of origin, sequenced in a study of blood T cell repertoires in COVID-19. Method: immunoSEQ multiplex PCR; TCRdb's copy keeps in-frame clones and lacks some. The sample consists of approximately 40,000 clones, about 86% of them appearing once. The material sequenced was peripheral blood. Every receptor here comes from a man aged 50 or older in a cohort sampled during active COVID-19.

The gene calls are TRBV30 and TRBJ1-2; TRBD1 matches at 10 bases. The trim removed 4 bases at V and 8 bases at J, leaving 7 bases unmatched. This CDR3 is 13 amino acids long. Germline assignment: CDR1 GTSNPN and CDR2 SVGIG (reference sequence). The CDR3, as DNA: TGTGCCTGGAACCGACAGGGGGCGGGGGGCTACACCTTC. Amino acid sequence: CAWNRQGAGGYTF.

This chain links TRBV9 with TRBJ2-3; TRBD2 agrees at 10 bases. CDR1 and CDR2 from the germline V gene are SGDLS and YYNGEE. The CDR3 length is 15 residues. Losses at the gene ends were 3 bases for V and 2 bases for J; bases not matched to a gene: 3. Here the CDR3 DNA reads TGTGCCAGCAGCGGACTAGCGGGCCACACAGATACGCAGTATTTT. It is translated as CASSGLAGHTDTQYF.